Listed below are T cell receptor beta chains from one sample, sequenced in a study of blood T cell repertoires in COVID-19. Here immunoSEQ multiplex PCR was the method, and the copy in TCRdb shows in-frame clones only, minus some. The sample yields roughly 41,000 clones, 88% seen once. Specimen: peripheral blood. These TCRs come from a man aged 60 to 75 with active COVID-19. Both conserved end residues are trimmed from each CDR3.

TRBV4-1 ASSQEGSNTGELF
TRBV6-5 ASSYSTGERKLF
TRBV18 ASSPDASGYGYT
TRBV5-1 ASSLASGLENIQY
TRBV4-2 ASSQDLEAF
TRBV7-3 ASSSASLRGAYGYT
TRBV12-5 ASGSFQAGAGNEQF
TRBV19 ASSIRLAGTLFYEQY
TRBV11-3 ASSREDDSPLH
TRBV5-1 ATTNSGANVLT
TRBV27 ASRSVSYEQY
TRBV28 ASSLISPASGTQY
TRBV28 ASSLIGAGYTEAF
TRBV2 ASIRGGQLNTEAF
TRBV29-1 SARQGAFGEKLF
TRBV7-3 ASSLRAGSLNTEAF
TRBV5-4 ASSPLGTGQETQY
TRBV7-3 ASSRLGAGQGNNEQF
TRBV4-1 ASSQRPQGFEQY
TRBV19 ASSIATVTGELF
TRBV28 ASRTTGTVNTEAF
TRBV30 AWTGPLTDTQY
TRBV13 ASSLRGGGNIQY
TRBV7-9 ASSRNDRGETQY
TRBV28 ASRTVLRAHEQY
TRBV5-6 ASSPPGTGVNYGYT
TRBV9 ASSVGATDTQY
TRBV7-9 ASSLLAGGPGEQF
TRBV27 ASSFGQGRPDGYT
TRBV27 ASSLLAGGGNEQF
TRBV7-2 ASSPGLGRGEQF
TRBV28 ASSLNRWPVGTSGRYISYEQY
TRBV21-1 ASNIRRPRPYGTPYEQY
TRBV4-1 ASSLNPTSWFRDEQF
TRBV4-1 ASSQDKGGPHEQY
TRBV12-3/TRBV12-4 ASSAGWIFGYT
TRBV4-1 ASSRGQGEQPQH
TRBV7-9 ASSQTDRVNYGYT
TRBV19 ASSIRGPSYEQY
TRBV27 ASRQGYSPLH
TRBV30 AWSVGGFVYDTNYGYT
TRBV14 ASSQDYSYGYT
TRBV28 ASSNRLNYGYT
TRBV7-9 ASSTPEGYWTGELF
TRBV7-2 ASSLASGTPEQY
TRBV5-1 ASSEGLAGGYEQY
TRBV7-3 ASSRTSGSYEQY
TRBV3-1/TRBV3-2 ASSTGLAGGTEQY